The 2 T cell receptor beta chains below come from one sample, sequenced in a study of post-analysis software for immune sequencing data. cDNA libraries of TCR beta carried unique molecular identifiers. TCRdb re-called the PCR reads through MiXCR, storing one row per CDR3 protein. The data hold approximately 730,000 distinct CDR3 sequences, with about 32% observed a single time. These receptors lack a known antigen. Whole-study findings and limits: Included in a set of a few TRBV segments more frequent in patients than controls were TRBV5-6, TRBV5-1 and TRBV20-1.

The sequenced sample consisted of blood. The receptors stem from a girl under 18 with multiple sclerosis.

Of note for this clonotype: Given the absence of the conserved phenylalanine or tryptophan at the CDR3 end, a read error is likely. The chain uses TRBV28 and TRBJ1-1, with 9 positions matching TRBD1. The CDR3 spans 13 residues. V gave up 10 bases and J gave up 1 base; unmatched junction bases: 4. Germline CDR1 and CDR2: MDHEN and SYDVKM. The CDR3 spells CAIKDRGNTEAFL. Written as DNA, the CDR3 is TGTGCCATCAAGGACAGGGGGAACACTGAAGCTTTCCTT.

The gene calls are TRBV12-3 or TRBV12-4 and TRBJ1-1; tentatively, D is TRBD1 (6 bases). This CDR3 spans 14 amino acids. V lost 6 bases and J lost 3, with 14 bases in between. The chain's CDR3 is CASSKTGKHTEAFF. CDR3 nucleotides: TGTGCCAGCAGCAAAACAGGGAAACACACTGAAGCTTTCTTT.